The 19 T cell receptor beta chains below come from one sample, sequenced in a study of control samples from healthy donors and cancer patients. The assay was immunoSEQ multiplex PCR, and TCRdb's table has in-frame clones only and misses some. The sample lists fewer than 200,000 clones, 70% to 90% occurring once. The specimen was blood. The receptors shown here come from a man aged 25-40 years in good health.

The genes are TRBV7-3 and TRBJ2-3, with D possibly TRBD2 on 5 matching bases. This CDR3 is built from 14 residues. CDR1 is SGHTA and CDR2 is FQGTGA in the germline V gene. The germline V and J ends were trimmed by 5 bases and 0 bases, with 9 bases remaining between them. The CDR3 here is CASSEGGSTDTQYF. The CDR3 DNA reads as TGTGCCAGCAGCGAGGGCGGGAGCACAGATACGCAGTATTTT. Drawing the rest from reference TRBV7-3 and TRBJ2-3, the complete variable domain is GAGVSQTPSNKVTEKGKYVELRCDPISGHTALYWYRQSLGQGPEFLIYFQGTGAADDSGLPNDRFFAVRPEGSVSTLKIQRTERGDSAVYLCASSEGGSTDTQYFGPGTRLTVL.

As regards this clone: Other DNA sequences in the sample encode the same CDR3. The chain carries TRBV29-1 and TRBJ1-3, with D hard to call. The CDR3 length is 12 residues. Germline CDR1 SQVTM, CDR2 ANQGSEA. V lost 4 bases to trimming and J lost 0 bases, with 4 bases between them. The CDR3 sequence is CSVVTSGNTIYF. CDR3 nucleotide sequence: TGCAGCGTTGTAACCTCTGGAAACACCATATATTTT.

The rearrangement links TRBV4-2 to TRBJ2-5; D is possibly TRBD2 (5 bases). With 0 bases removed from V and 0 bases from J, the gap between germline ends came to 8 bases. The CDR3 has 15 amino acids. Germline CDR1 is LGHNA and CDR2 is YNFKEQ. CDR3 DNA sequence: TGTGCCAGCAGCCAAGACCGGACTCACCAAGAGACCCAGTACTTC. Translating gives CASSQDRTHQETQYF.

The chain employs TRBV6-5 and TRBJ1-2; D possibly corresponds to TRBD1 (5 bases). This CDR3 spans 10 amino acids. The germline V gene has CDR1 MNHEY and CDR2 SVGAGI. Trimming took 8 bases from V and 13 from J, leaving 14 bases between them. The CDR3 here is CASGPGFGTF. CDR3 nucleotide sequence: TGTGCCAGCGGCCCAGGGTTCGGCACCTTC.

The chain carries TRBV6-2 or TRBV6-3 and TRBJ1-1; no reliable D call. This CDR3 has 11 residues. The ends were cut back, 4 bases at V and 6 bases at J, with 6 bases in the middle. From germline, CDR1 is MNHEY and CDR2 SVGEGT. The CDR3 DNA reads TGTGCCAGCAGTTCTAACGCTGAAGCTTTCTTT. The encoded protein is CASSSNAEAFF.

The gene calls are TRBV6-1 and TRBJ2-7; D gene ambiguous. Germline CDR1 is MNHNS and CDR2 is SASEGT. This CDR3 contains 14 residues. Trimming left V 2 bases short and J 0 bases short, with 8 bases between. CDR3 nucleotides: TGTGCCAGCAGTGAAAGGGCGGTCTCCTACGAGCAGTACTTC. The encoded protein is CASSERAVSYEQYF.

This chain uses TRBV19 with TRBJ1-4, with D unresolved. Trimming took 0 bases from V and 0 from J, leaving 8 bases between them. This CDR3 spans 16 amino acids. Germline-derived CDR1 and CDR2 are LNHDA and SQIVND (reference sequence). Written as DNA, the CDR3 is TGTGCCAGTAGTATAGATCGTGGGACAACTAATGAAAAACTGTTTTTT. It specifies CASSIDRGTTNEKLFF. Combining the CDR3 with reference TRBV19 and TRBJ1-4 gives the whole variable domain DGGITQSPKYLFRKEGQNVTLSCEQNLNHDAMYWYRQDPGQGLRLIYYSQIVNDFQKGDIAEGYSVSREKKESFPLTVTSAQKNPTAFYLCASSIDRGTTNEKLFFGSGTQLSVL.

CDR3 bases: TGCGCCAGCAGCTTGGCAGGGACAGGGAACACTGAAGCTTTCTTT. Translation: CASSLAGTGNTEAFF. The J gene is TRBJ1-1, the V gene TRBV5-1; the match to TRBD1 covers 8 bases. Losses at the gene ends were 0 bases for V and 1 base for J; bases not matched to a gene: 2. Germline V gives CDR1 SGHRS, CDR2 YFSETQ. The CDR3 spans 15 residues.

The chain has TRBV20-1 and TRBJ1-1; D gene ambiguous. Germline lookup yields CDR1 DFQATT and CDR2 SNEGSKA (reference sequence). The CDR3 runs to 10 residues. V lost 7 bases to trimming and J lost 8 bases, with 11 bases between them. The CDR3 bases are TGCAGTGGGTTACGCCTCGAAGCTTTCTTT. It is translated as CSGLRLEAFF.

The V and J genes are TRBV28 and TRBJ1-1, with D perhaps matching TRBD1 (5 bases). V was pared by 3 bases and J by 4 bases, with 9 bases between. CDR1 and CDR2 from the germline V gene are MDHEN and SYDVKM. This CDR3 is 13 amino acids long. This CDR3 reads CASSFGGRTEAFF. The CDR3 DNA reads TGTGCCAGCAGTTTTGGGGGTCGCACTGAAGCTTTCTTT.

V usage is TRBV10-3 and J usage is TRBJ1-1; D possibly corresponds to TRBD1 (5 bases). The CDR3 contains 15 residues. Germline V CDR1 and CDR2: ENHRY, SYGVKD. Deletions cut 6 bases from V and 5 bases from J, with 19 bases between. CDR3 coding DNA: TGTGCCATCAGGGCATCGGATGGGGGATGGACTGAAGCTTTCTTT. Residues: CAIRASDGGWTEAFF.

This clone was seen a handful of times. The V call is TRBV7-8, the J call TRBJ1-2, with D unclear. The CDR3 spans 14 residues. CDR1 and CDR2 from the germline V gene are SGHVS and FQNEAQ. V was trimmed by 4 bases and J by 12 bases, leaving 21 bases between them. This chain's CDR3 is CASSSQTDFRGNTF. The CDR3 DNA is TGTGCCAGCAGCTCCCAAACAGACTTCCGAGGAAACACCTTC.

This rearrangement joins TRBV6-4 to TRBJ1-4, with TRBD1 as a possible D gene (5 bases). Germline CDR1 reads MRHNA; CDR2 reads SNTAGT. V gave up 6 bases and J gave up 0 bases, with 8 bases separating them. The CDR3 extends over 14 amino acids. CDR3 amino acids: CASSPTATNEKLFF. As DNA, the CDR3 is TGTGCCAGCAGCCCGACAGCAACTAATGAAAAACTGTTTTTT.

With regard to this clone: The germline gene is not matched at one end of the junction; a read error may be the cause. This chain links TRBV28 with TRBJ1-1; D remains ambiguous. The CDR3 extends over 11 amino acids. Germline lookup yields CDR1 MDHEN and CDR2 SYDVKM. DNA of the CDR3: TGTGCCGGCAGTCTGAACACTGAAGCTTTCTTT. It specifies CAGSLNTEAFF.

The chain joins TRBV29-1 to TRBJ1-6, with 8 bases matching TRBD1. This CDR3 comprises 13 residues. CDR1 is SQVTM and CDR2 is ANQGSEA in the germline V gene. The V segment lost 6 bases and the J segment 7 bases; nucleotides outside the gene matches: 5. CDR3 nucleotide sequence: TGCAGCGTAGCGGACAGGGCGAATTCACCCCTCCACTTT. It specifies CSVADRANSPLHF.

CDR3 bases: TGTGCCAGCAAATCAACAGGGACTGAAGCTTTCTTT. Protein: CASKSTGTEAFF. The chain employs TRBV6-5 and TRBJ1-1; perhaps TRBD1 as D (6 bases). Trimming took off 7 bases at V and 5 bases at J, with 11 bases between the two ends. CDR1 MNHEY and CDR2 SVGAGI come from the germline V gene. This CDR3 has 12 residues.

The rearrangement links TRBV7-6 to TRBJ2-2; D remains ambiguous. Trimming removed 1 base from V and 4 bases from J, with 7 bases in between. The germline V gene has CDR1 SGHVS and CDR2 FNYEAQ. This CDR3 has 14 residues. CDR3 bases: TGTGCCAGCAGCTTAGTAGGTTCCACCGGGGAGCTGTTTTTT. Amino acid sequence: CASSLVGSTGELFF.

This rearrangement joins TRBV6-2 or TRBV6-3 to TRBJ2-1, with TRBD2 matching over 16 bases. CDR1 and CDR2 (germline): MNHEY, SVGEGT. CDR3 length: 19 residues. The V gene end was trimmed by 6 bases and the J gene end by 0 bases; junction bases not matched to a gene: 8. CDR3: CASSPGTSGRVSSYNEQFF. DNA of the CDR3: TGTGCCAGCAGCCCCGGGACTAGCGGGAGGGTCAGCTCCTACAATGAGCAGTTCTTC.

Sample share makes this clone medium-sized. V and J are TRBV9 and TRBJ1-2; D uncertain. There are 12 residues in the CDR3. V was trimmed by 1 base and J by 9 bases, leaving 10 bases between them. Germline CDR1 reads SGDLS; CDR2 reads YYNGEE. The CDR3 DNA sequence: TGTGCCAGCAGCGTATTCGGACTTAGCTACACCTTC. Translation: CASSVFGLSYTF.